These 20 T cell receptor beta chains originate from one sample sequenced in a study of monozygotic twins with inflammatory bowel disease. Following a re-call of the 5' RACE reads, TCRdb has one entry per CDR3 protein and lacks DNA. In all, the sample yields approximately 140,000 distinct CDR3 sequences. Sequenced input: blood. The receptors derive from a human donor with ulcerative colitis or Crohn's disease, or a healthy co-twin of an affected twin (not recorded which).

This rearrangement joins TRBV6-2 or TRBV6-3 to TRBJ2-2; TCRdb reports TRBD1, a call that lacks DNA to check it against. This CDR3 contains 12 residues. CDR1 and CDR2 from the germline V gene are MNHEY and SVGEGT. The CDR3 region is CASLRDTGELFF.

CDR3 sequence: CASSATGRDNSPLHF. The chain carries TRBV5-5 and TRBJ1-6; without DNA, the TCRdb call of TRBD1 cannot be checked. The CDR3 has 15 amino acids. CDR1 and CDR2 (germline): SGHKS, YYEKEE (reference sequence).

The chain joins TRBV7-2 to TRBJ2-1; TCRdb lists TRBD2, though no DNA is available to test this call. The germline V gene encodes CDR1 SGHTA and CDR2 FQGNSA. This CDR3 is built from 15 residues. The CDR3 reads CASSFTSGGGDEQFF.

The V gene is TRBV20-1, the J gene TRBJ1-1; checking the TCRdb D call of TRBD1 is not possible without DNA. The CDR3 runs to 14 residues. CDR1 and CDR2 (germline): DFQATT, SNEGSKA (reference sequence). This CDR3 is CSASSSRVHTEAFF.

The chain combines TRBV11-2 with TRBJ2-7; TCRdb indicates TRBD1, and absent DNA this call remains unverified. The germline CDR1 and CDR2 sequences are SGHAT and FQNNGV. The CDR3 has 15 residues. The CDR3 loop reads CASSFTGVFSYEQYF.

This chain uses TRBV5-1 with TRBJ2-1; TCRdb lists TRBD1, though no DNA is available to test this call. Germline V CDR1 and CDR2: SGHRS, YFSETQ. The CDR3 loop spans 16 amino acids. Here the CDR3 reads CASSLGGRGSMDEQFF. The complete variable domain, with remaining parts taken from reference TRBV5-1 and TRBJ2-1, reads KAGVTQTPRYLIKTRGQQVTLSCSPISGHRSVSWYQQTPGQGLQFLFEYFSETQRNKGNFPGRFSGRQFSNSRSEMNVSTLELGDSALYLCASSLGGRGSMDEQFFGPGTRLTVL.

The chain joins TRBV6-5 to TRBJ1-2. This CDR3 contains 15 residues. Looked up from germline, CDR1 is MNHEY and CDR2 is SVGAGI. Here the CDR3 reads CASSYSSQTIYGYTF.

The chain combines TRBV6-1 with TRBJ1-6; as DNA is missing, the TRBD1 call by TCRdb cannot be tested. This CDR3 spans 15 amino acids. Germline V gene data show CDR1 as MNHNS and CDR2 as SASEGT. CDR3 amino acids: CASRQVISYNSPLHF.

The rearrangement joins TRBV7-9 to TRBJ1-6; the TCRdb D gene call, TRBD1, has no DNA to confirm it. The CDR3 is 15 residues long. Germline values: CDR1 SEHNR, CDR2 FQNEAQ (reference sequence). This chain's CDR3 is CASSLEGTGNSPLHF.

This chain joins TRBV12-3 or TRBV12-4 and TRBJ1-2; TCRdb selects TRBD1, and the lack of DNA leaves this call unchecked. The CDR3 sequence is 15 residues long. This CDR3 is CASSPWTGLGYGYTF.

The J gene is TRBJ2-1, the V gene TRBV6-1; there is no DNA to check the TCRdb D call of TRBD1. CDR3 size: 15 residues. CDR1 MNHNS and CDR2 SASEGT come from the germline V gene. The CDR3 is CASSRDASSYNEQFF.

This chain links TRBV5-1 with TRBJ2-2. The germline V gene encodes CDR1 SGHRS and CDR2 YFSETQ. The CDR3 has 12 residues. The CDR3 protein is CASSFAAGELFF.

The chain joins TRBV9 to TRBJ1-2; TCRdb calls TRBD1, which cannot be checked without DNA. Germline V gene data show CDR1 as SGDLS and CDR2 as YYNGEE. The CDR3 is made up of 15 amino acids. The CDR3 sequence: CASSTGQGVNYGYTF. Full variable domain (remainder filled in from reference TRBV9 and TRBJ1-2): DSGVTQTPKHLITATGQRVTLRCSPRSGDLSVYWYQQSLDQGLQFLIQYYNGEERAKGNILERFSAQQFPDLHSELNLSSLELGDSALYFCASSTGQGVNYGYTFGSGTRLTVV.

The rearrangement uses TRBV29-1 and TRBJ2-5; TCRdb outputs TRBD1, but without DNA this stays unchecked. The CDR3 runs 14 residues. Looked up from germline, CDR1 is SQVTM and CDR2 is ANQGSEA. CDR3 sequence: CSVDPWTGKETQYF.

The CDR3 sequence is CASSLQGEANTIYF. The chain has TRBV5-1 and TRBJ1-3; TCRdb selects TRBD1, and the lack of DNA leaves this call unchecked. The CDR3 consists of 14 residues. The germline gives CDR1 SGHRS, CDR2 YFSETQ. The variable domain in full, completed from reference TRBV5-1 and TRBJ1-3, reads KAGVTQTPRYLIKTRGQQVTLSCSPISGHRSVSWYQQTPGQGLQFLFEYFSETQRNKGNFPGRFSGRQFSNSRSEMNVSTLELGDSALYLCASSLQGEANTIYFGEGSWLTVV.

The V gene is TRBV20-1, the J gene TRBJ1-4; there is no DNA to check the TCRdb D call of TRBD1. CDR1 DFQATT and CDR2 SNEGSKA come from the germline V gene (reference sequence). The CDR3 has 15 residues. CDR3 region: CSARDPGRVNEKLFF.

The chain links TRBV30 to TRBJ1-5; TCRdb's D gene call, TRBD1, goes unchecked for lack of DNA. Germline CDR1 is GTSNPN and CDR2 is SVGIG (reference sequence). This CDR3 contains 13 residues. Here the CDR3 reads CAWSLGRDQPQHF.

The J gene is TRBJ2-7, the V gene TRBV29-1. Per the germline V gene, CDR1 is SQVTM and CDR2 is ANQGSEA. The CDR3 is made up of 13 amino acids. The CDR3 sequence is CSVEGPLAYEQYF.

The V gene is TRBV20-1, the J gene TRBJ2-2; absent DNA, TCRdb's TRBD1 call cannot be checked. The CDR3 runs 12 residues. Germline-derived CDR1 and CDR2 are DFQATT and SNEGSKA (reference sequence). CDR3 sequence: CSVIGRGGELFF.

The genes are TRBV4-1 and TRBJ2-7; TCRdb reports TRBD2, a call that lacks DNA to check it against. This CDR3 contains 14 residues. The germline V gene encodes CDR1 MGHRA and CDR2 YSYEKL. The CDR3: CASSQDGGADEQYF.